Described below is a single T cell receptor (beta chain) sequence and its context. This clonotype was picked up a small number of times. Its antigen is not yet known. The sample holds no much larger clone one base away, and base qualities are not on file. This sample is part of a study of early T cells in non-severe SARS-CoV-2 infection (TCRdb year 2021). For the wider study: Because TCR sequencing relied on bulk RNA taken from unsorted whole blood, pairing of alpha and beta chains was not possible.

Broader findings and caveats from the paper: Matching against VDJdb was skewed toward anti-spike CD8 responses, likely underestimated virus-specific expansions, and missed private and CD4 specificities.

Library preparation used 5' RACE. This sample was sequenced with a NextSeq 500. The TCR library protocol attached unique molecular identifiers to individual cDNA molecules to correct for sequencing error and PCR bias. Both TCR alpha and beta chains were sequenced, and tight co-correlation was observed between alpha and beta sequence abundances in each sample. Per the authors' processing: Decombinator V4 was used to perform V gene, J gene and CDR3 annotation of TCR sequences. Expanded TCRs were defined as changing significantly between any two time points under a Poisson model with p below 0.0001. TCR abundances were normalised to the total number of TCRs sequenced per sample and were expressed as counts per million. MAIT TCRs were defined by TRAV1-2 paired with TRAJ12, TRAJ20 or TRAJ33, and iNKT TCRs by TRAV10 paired with TRAJ18. VDJdb, accessed on 1 November 2021, was searched for TCRs annotated for CMV, EBV and SARS-CoV-2, and TCRs annotated for more than one antigen were excluded. TCRdb handled the public reads itself, with Q25 trimming in fastp and clone calling in MiXCR, and kept productive beta chains. Every CDR3 protein is listed once, alongside the most common genes and DNA of its rows. It is TCRdb's table, rather than the study itself, that gives the V and J calls and clone size. Within this sample are approximately 70,000 distinct CDR3 sequences, with approximately 12% of them counted one time only. The ten largest clonotypes hold 15% to 18% of the sample.

Set within a cohort of healthcare workers in London, UK, this nested case-control study involved weekly PCR testing of nasopharyngeal swabs along with blood sampling. Between 23 and 31 March 2020, the week of the UK lockdown, healthcare workers were enrolled and then followed up weekly for as long as 16 weeks. The trim is 3 bases for V and 5 bases for J, with a gap of 13 bases between the germline ends. From a lookup of the germline V gene, CDR1 and CDR2 are SGHTA and FQGNSA. The CDR3 has 14 amino acids, counting the end cysteine and phenylalanine. Solely the CDR3 DNA is kept, with 42 bases framed from the first base.

The sample was whole blood, taken at baseline. This chain is built from TRBV7-2 and TRBJ1-1; there is no confident call for the D gene. The clonotype originates from an adult who was a healthcare worker with PCR-confirmed SARS-CoV-2 infection or an uninfected control (not recorded which). The donor label of this sample is uncertain. The CDR3 region: CASSFQDTGTEAFF. At the DNA level, the sequence is TGTGCCAGCAGCTTTCAAGACACGGGGACTGAAGCTTTCTTT.